The 28 T cell receptor beta chains below were found in one sample sequenced in a study of technical replicates of blood from several donors. Assay used: immunoSEQ multiplex PCR; TCRdb lists only in-frame clones, some missing. The sample holds 100,000 or so clones, about 94% seen once. The sample comprised T cells isolated from PBMCs. These receptors all come from a human donor in good health.

J is TRBJ2-2 and V is TRBV7-3, with a weak D call TRBD1 (5 bases). The germline V and J ends were trimmed by 3 bases and 6 bases, with 11 bases remaining between them. Germline CDR1 reads SGHTA; CDR2 reads FQGTGA. This CDR3 is 14 amino acids long. The chain's CDR3 is CASSLGHAAGELFF. CDR3 bases: TGTGCCAGCAGCTTGGGGCACGCGGCCGGGGAGCTGTTTTTT. Drawing the rest from reference TRBV7-3 and TRBJ2-2, the complete variable domain is GAGVSQTPSNKVTEKGKYVELRCDPISGHTALYWYRQSLGQGPEFLIYFQGTGAADDSGLPNDRFFAVRPEGSVSTLKIQRTERGDSAVYLCASSLGHAAGELFFGEGSRLTVL.

The CDR3 protein is CASTGLAGVGVFGTDTQYF. In nucleotides, the CDR3 is TGTGCCAGCACGGGACTAGCGGGAGTGGGTGTCTTCGGCACAGATACGCAGTATTTT. V gene TRBV27 combines with J gene TRBJ2-3, with 14 bases identical to TRBD2. The CDR3 is 19 amino acids. Trimming cost V 7 bases and J 1 base; bases outside gene matches: 13. Germline values: CDR1 MNHEY, CDR2 SMNVEV (reference sequence).

This clone was counted once. The chain's CDR3 is CVRSLEGAGSGNTIYF. The CDR3 DNA sequence: TGTGTCAGAAGCTTAGAGGGCGCGGGTTCTGGAAACACCATATATTTT. The chain combines TRBV7-5 with TRBJ1-3. TRBV7-5 is termed a pseudogene. The CDR3 has 16 amino acids.

V and J are TRBV4-1 and TRBJ2-7, with TRBD2 matching over 9 bases. The CDR3 consists of 14 residues. V shed 3 bases, J shed 1 base, and the junction held 1 base outside the gene matches. Germline loops: CDR1 MGHRA, CDR2 YSYEKL. CDR3 bases: TGCGCCAGCAGCCAGCTAGCGGGATCCTACGAGCAGTACTTC. Protein product: CASSQLAGSYEQYF.

This clone was seen a single time. The rearrangement joins TRBV4-1 to TRBJ2-1; 8 bases agree with TRBD2. V gave up 0 bases and J gave up 0 bases; unmatched junction bases: 7. CDR1 is MGHRA, CDR2 YSYEKL, per germline. The CDR3 contains 18 residues. CDR3 sequence reads: CASSQEPPGGSSYNEQFF. In nucleotides, the CDR3 is TGCGCCAGCAGCCAAGAGCCCCCGGGAGGGAGCTCCTACAATGAGCAGTTCTTC.

The chain uses TRBV6-5 and TRBJ2-5; TRBD2 matches at 7 bases. CDR3 size: 13 residues. The germline gives CDR1 MNHEY, CDR2 SVGAGI. With V trimmed by 5 bases and J by 4 bases, 4 bases remained unmatched. In DNA, the CDR3 is TGTGCCAGCAGTCAGGGACTAAGAGAGACCCAGTACTTC. Encoded protein: CASSQGLRETQYF.

The rearrangement uses TRBV7-9 and TRBJ2-4; D might be TRBD2 (6 bases). V lost 6 bases and J 5 bases, leaving 14 bases between the germline ends. The CDR3 runs 14 residues. The germline V gene encodes CDR1 SEHNR and CDR2 FQNEAQ (reference sequence). The CDR3 here is CASRLSGEENIQYF. In DNA form, the CDR3 reads TGTGCCAGCAGATTATCGGGAGAGGAAAACATTCAGTACTTC.

The V and J genes are TRBV7-8 and TRBJ1-2, with 8 bases that match TRBD1. Germline CDR1 is SGHVS and CDR2 is FQNEAQ. This CDR3 has 14 amino acids. The V segment lost 5 bases and the J segment 2 bases; nucleotides outside the gene matches: 4. The CDR3 protein is CASSPGQANYGYTF. CDR3 coding DNA: TGTGCCAGCAGCCCGGGACAGGCGAACTATGGCTACACCTTC.

V usage is TRBV4-1 and J usage is TRBJ2-5, with 9 nucleotides matching TRBD1. Per germline, CDR1 MGHRA and CDR2 YSYEKL. The CDR3 extends over 16 amino acids. The V gene end was trimmed by 3 bases and the J gene end by 4 bases; junction bases not matched to a gene: 9. CDR3 loop: CASSHLTGGALETQYF. CDR3 nucleotide sequence: TGCGCCAGCAGCCACCTTACAGGGGGCGCCTTAGAGACCCAGTACTTC.

CDR3 amino acids: CASKERQYRSNQPQHF. CDR3 in DNA: TGTGCCAGCAAGGAGAGACAGTATCGTAGCAATCAGCCCCAGCATTTT. V is TRBV28 and J is TRBJ1-5, with D tentatively TRBD1 (5 bases). This CDR3 contains 16 residues. V lost 7 bases to trimming and J lost 0 bases, with 16 bases between them. Per the germline V gene, CDR1 is MDHEN and CDR2 is SYDVKM.

The chain employs TRBV19 and TRBJ1-5, with D hard to call. Germline-derived CDR1 and CDR2 are LNHDA and SQIVND (reference sequence). This CDR3 region has 12 residues. With 7 bases removed from V and 8 bases from J, the gap between germline ends came to 12 bases. The CDR3 region is CASNLGLEPQHF. The CDR3 DNA reads TGTGCCAGTAATCTTGGGCTGGAGCCCCAGCATTTT.

V is TRBV11-3 and J is TRBJ1-2; the D gene is possibly TRBD1 (5 bases). There are 15 residues in the CDR3. Germline lookup yields CDR1 SGHNT and CDR2 YENEEA. The V gene lost 5 bases and the J gene lost 3 bases, with 16 bases spanning the gap. In DNA, the CDR3 is TGTGCCAGCAGCCTTCTCTTCGGACAAGACTATGGCTACACCTTC. It encodes CASSLLFGQDYGYTF.

This chain joins TRBV7-9 and TRBJ2-7, with TRBD1 matching over 8 bases. The CDR3 runs 15 residues. V was pared by 5 bases and J by 7 bases, with 13 bases of the junction left unmatched. In germline, CDR1 is SEHNR, CDR2 FQNEAQ (reference sequence). The CDR3 DNA reads as TGTGCCAGCAGCGACCCCGGGACAGGTCCAGGGGAGCAGTACTTC. Translating it yields CASSDPGTGPGEQYF.

This clone was seen only once. The rearrangement joins TRBV11-3 to TRBJ2-1; perhaps TRBD2 as D (6 bases). Trimming pared 7 bases from V and 15 bases from J, leaving 22 bases between. This CDR3 contains 13 residues. Germline CDR1 reads SGHNT; CDR2 reads YENEEA. CDR3 residues: CASTDGLTSRVFF. CDR3 in DNA: TGTGCCAGCACCGATGGACTAACTAGTAGGGTGTTCTTC.

V gene TRBV4-1 combines with J gene TRBJ2-1, with D tentatively TRBD2 (5 bases). Germline CDR1 is MGHRA and CDR2 is YSYEKL. The CDR3 length is 12 residues. Trimming removed 1 base from V and 10 bases from J, with 8 bases in between. The CDR3 bases are TGCGCCAGCAGCCAAGGGACGGGGGAGCAGTTCTTC. Translation gives CASSQGTGEQFF.

The CDR3 sequence is CASRPGTSTGELFF. The CDR3 bases are TGTGCCAGCCGTCCCGGGACTAGCACCGGGGAGCTGTTTTTT. The rearrangement joins TRBV7-9 to TRBJ2-2, with TRBD2 matching over 8 bases. Germline V gene lookup returns CDR1 SEHNR and CDR2 FQNEAQ (reference sequence). CDR3 length: 14 residues. V trimming: 8 bases; J trimming: 4 bases; junction bases outside the gene matches: 6.

The chain couples TRBV5-8 to TRBJ2-1, with a tentative D call TRBD1 (6 bases). The germline gives CDR1 SGHTS, CDR2 YDEGEE. Between the trimmed V and J ends, which lost 5 bases and 3 bases, there was a span of 15 bases. CDR3 length: 15 amino acids. CDR3 amino acids: CASRGRGNGYNEQFF. CDR3 DNA sequence: TGTGCCAGCAGGGGTAGGGGGAATGGCTACAATGAGCAGTTCTTC.

CDR3 DNA: TGTGCCACCAGCAGAGAGGGGGGGACAGGGAAAGACGAGCAGTACTTC. Translation: CATSREGGTGKDEQYF. The V and J genes are TRBV15 and TRBJ2-7, with 9 nucleotides matching TRBD1. Germline-derived CDR1 and CDR2 are LNHNV and YYDKDF (reference sequence). The CDR3 consists of 16 residues. V shed 0 bases and J 5 bases; nucleotides not matched to a gene: 8.

This clone was observed once. This CDR3 reads CASSFGLERYEQYF. The DNA of the CDR3 is TGTGCCAGCAGCTTCGGACTAGAGCGCTACGAGCAGTACTTC. This rearrangement joins TRBV7-2 to TRBJ2-7; 7 nucleotides line up with TRBD2. V trimming: 3 bases; J trimming: 3 bases; junction bases outside the gene matches: 5. The CDR3 consists of 14 residues. Germline CDR1 is SGHTA and CDR2 is FQGNSA.

The chain links TRBV28 to TRBJ2-1; D unclear. Trimming stripped 3 bases from V and 4 bases from J, with 10 bases between. Germline V gives CDR1 MDHEN, CDR2 SYDVKM. This CDR3 spans 14 amino acids. The CDR3 coding sequence is TGTGCCAGCAGTTTCATGACACAGTACAATGAGCAGTTCTTC. It yields the protein CASSFMTQYNEQFF. Drawing the rest from reference TRBV28 and TRBJ2-1, the complete variable domain is DVKVTQSSRYLVKRTGEKVFLECVQDMDHENMFWYRQDPGLGLRLIYFSYDVKMKEKGDIPEGYSVSREKKERFSLILESASTNQTSMYLCASSFMTQYNEQFFGPGTRLTVL.

This chain links TRBV6-1 with TRBJ2-7; the D gene is possibly TRBD1 (5 bases). With 6 bases removed from V and 2 bases from J, the gap between germline ends came to 17 bases. Germline assignment: CDR1 MNHNS and CDR2 SASEGT. This CDR3 spans 15 amino acids. CDR3 loop: CASSPGFTRPYEQYF. The CDR3, as DNA: TGTGCCAGCAGCCCAGGGTTTACGAGGCCCTACGAGCAGTACTTC.

V and J are TRBV7-9 and TRBJ2-3, with D tentatively TRBD1 (5 bases). The germline V gene has CDR1 SEHNR and CDR2 FQNEAQ (reference sequence). This CDR3 contains 14 residues. V shed 6 bases and J shed 5 bases, with 15 bases lying between them. The chain's CDR3 is CASRPGQGLDTQYF. The CDR3 DNA reads TGTGCCAGCAGACCCGGGCAGGGTTTAGATACGCAGTATTTT.

This chain connects TRBV14 to TRBJ2-3; D not certain. Germline CDR1 SGHDN, CDR2 FVKESK. The CDR3 contains 16 residues. V was clipped by 1 base and J by 5 bases, with 16 bases between them. The CDR3 nucleotides read TGTGCCAGCAGCCAAGGAGCACAGACATACGGAGATACGCAGTATTTT. Amino acid sequence: CASSQGAQTYGDTQYF.

The chain is built from TRBV19 and TRBJ1-2; D is undetermined. This CDR3 has 14 amino acids. V lost 3 bases and J lost 3, with 11 bases in between. Germline assignment: CDR1 LNHDA and CDR2 SQIVND (reference sequence). CDR3 coding DNA: TGTGCCAGTAGTATTCCGGGAGGGCACTATGGCTACACCTTC. As protein: CASSIPGGHYGYTF.

The chain combines TRBV9 with TRBJ2-3, with D possibly matching TRBD1 (5 bases). Deletions cut 1 base from V and 6 bases from J, with 6 bases between. Germline CDR1 and CDR2: SGDLS and YYNGEE. The CDR3 has 12 amino acids. The CDR3 sequence is CASSVRGDTQYF. CDR3 nucleotide sequence: TGTGCCAGCAGCGTAAGGGGTGATACGCAGTATTTT.

The rearrangement links TRBV12-2 to TRBJ1-4; TRBD1 was called by the table and not checked on the DNA. TRBV12-2 is termed a pseudogene. The CDR3 runs to 15 residues. This CDR3 reads CASRLALQVNEKLFF. CDR3 nucleotide sequence: TGTGCAAGTCGCTTAGCCTTACAGGTTAATGAAAAACTGTTTTTT.

The gene calls are TRBV30 and TRBJ1-2; TRBD1 might be the D (6 bases). The CDR3 has 16 amino acids. Trimming left V 0 bases short and J 2 bases short, with 16 bases between. Germline-derived CDR1 and CDR2 are GTSNPN and SVGIG (reference sequence). This CDR3 reads CAWSVGGRGSNYGYTF. The CDR3 DNA follows: TGTGCCTGGAGTGTAGGGGGTAGGGGGTCCAACTATGGCTACACCTTC.

V is TRBV29-1 and J is TRBJ1-5; weak D call: TRBD1 (5 bases). This CDR3 comprises 14 residues. V lost 6 bases, J lost 6 bases, and 18 bases lay in between. In germline, CDR1 is SQVTM, CDR2 ANQGSEA. CDR3 DNA: TGCAGCGTGAACTCCGGGACGGGGGGTCAGCCCCAGCATTTT. This encodes CSVNSGTGGQPQHF.